This T cell receptor (beta chain) was documented in a study of T cell clonality in common variable immunodeficiency. In this sample, this clone turned up many times. Sequencing ends 3 residues short of the CDR3 end; the germline J gene provides the rest. The CDR3 has 18 amino acids. Germline assignment: CDR1 SGHVS and CDR2 FQNEAQ. V lost 1 base to trimming and J lost 0 bases; unmatched junction nucleotides: 8. Here immunoSEQ multiplex PCR was the method, and the copy in TCRdb shows in-frame clones only, minus some. Observed in the sample are 80,000 or so clones, none of them singletons. Sequencing used peripheral blood mononuclear cells. This chain connects TRBV7-8 to TRBJ2-1; TRBD2 matches 8 bases. This sequence was found in a person aged 18 to 75 in good health. The CDR3 region is CASSLGLAGLTSYNEQFF. The part of the CDR3 DNA that was read is TGTGCCAGCAGCTTAGGTCTAGCGGGCCTAACCTCCTACAATGAG.